Presented here are 11 T cell receptor beta chains from one specimen sequenced in a study of blood T cells in healthy people across ages. Sample-barcoded 5' priming and a J-beta primer mix drove a second PCR of 7 to 11 cycles. TCRdb analysed the 5' RACE reads with MiXCR anew, one entry per CDR3 protein. The sample shows some 710,000 distinct CDR3 sequences, over 20% of them seen only once. The sample taken for sequencing was blood. All receptors come from a man in his 70s in good health.

The chain links TRBV5-5 to TRBJ2-5; 13 nucleotides align to TRBD2. Germline trimming cut 0 bases from V and 1 base from J; bases unmatched to any gene: 9. In germline, CDR1 is SGHKS, CDR2 YYEKEE (reference sequence). There are 19 residues in the CDR3. The CDR3 region has the DNA TGTGCCAGCAGCTTGGCAAATACAGGGACTAGCGGGATCCAAGAGACCCAGTACTTC. This gives the protein CASSLANTGTSGIQETQYF.

This clonotype has only a few counts. The V gene is TRBV20-1, the J gene TRBJ2-5; a possible D gene is TRBD1 (5 bases). The V end was cut by 3 bases, the J end by 3 bases, with 14 bases between. The V gene's germline CDR1 is DFQATT and CDR2 SNEGSKA (reference sequence). CDR3 length: 14 amino acids. Here the CDR3 DNA reads TGCAGTGCTAGTTATAGGGGTGGGGAAGAGACCCAGTACTTC. Translation gives CSASYRGGEETQYF.

The chain combines TRBV7-8 with TRBJ2-3, with 11 bases aligning to TRBD2. Germline V gene lookup returns CDR1 SGHVS and CDR2 FQNEAQ. Unmatched junction bases numbered 8, after V lost 5 bases and J lost 1 base. This CDR3 has 17 amino acids. CDR3 DNA: TGTGCCAGCAGCATCCGGACTAGCGGGTTGGGCACAGATACGCAGTATTTT. Its translation is CASSIRTSGLGTDTQYF.

In this sample, this clonotype turned up a few times. The chain joins TRBV6-2 or TRBV6-3 to TRBJ2-7, with D unresolved. Per the germline V gene, CDR1 is MNHEY and CDR2 is SVGEGT. The CDR3 is 11 residues long. V gave up 5 bases and J gave up 6 bases, with 8 bases separating them. The CDR3 spells CASSGYSEQYF. The DNA of the CDR3 is TGTGCCAGCAGTGGCTATAGCGAGCAGTACTTC.

The chain uses TRBV12-5 and TRBJ2-3, with a weak D call TRBD2 (7 bases). CDR3 length: 16 residues. Trimming removed 6 bases at V and 5 bases at J, with 21 bases between. From germline, CDR1 is LGHNT and CDR2 FRNRAP. CDR3 residues: CASGRTGGGGIDTQYF. The DNA for the CDR3 is TGTGCTAGTGGCCGAACTGGCGGGGGCGGTATAGATACGCAGTATTTT.

On this clonotype: The junction departs from germline at one end; a sequencing error may be responsible. This chain joins TRBV7-2 and TRBJ2-7; TRBD2 aligns across 8 bases. From germline, CDR1 is SGHTA and CDR2 FQGNSA. The CDR3 is made up of 15 amino acids. CDR3: CVSSSWRGDSYEQYF. The DNA of the CDR3 is TGTGTCAGCAGCAGTTGGCGGGGGGACTCCTACGAGCAGTACTTC.

This clonotype has a handful of counts. The chain employs TRBV3-1 and TRBJ2-3; the match to TRBD1 covers 9 bases. The CDR3 sequence is 15 residues long. Germline values: CDR1 LGHDT, CDR2 YNNKEL (reference sequence). V gave up 4 bases and J gave up 3 bases; unmatched junction bases: 5. CDR3 nucleotides: TGTGCCAGCAGCCTCCCGGGACAGGGTACAGATACGCAGTATTTT. It encodes CASSLPGQGTDTQYF.

About this clonotype: A read error may account for a junction end that differs from germline. This chain joins TRBV6-6 and TRBJ2-1; D gene unclear. Germline V lookup: CDR1 MNHNY, CDR2 SVGAGI (reference sequence). There are 14 residues in the CDR3. The CDR3 loop is CAGRSYSLYNEQFF. The CDR3, as DNA: TGTGCCGGCAGATCATATTCCCTCTACAATGAGCAGTTCTTC.

This clonotype was picked up a small number of times. The chain is built from TRBV3-1 and TRBJ1-2; tentatively, D is TRBD1 (5 bases). CDR1 and CDR2 from the germline V gene are LGHDT and YNNKEL (reference sequence). This CDR3 comprises 13 residues. The V end was cut by 2 bases, the J end by 3 bases, with 7 bases between. CDR3 nucleotide sequence: TGTGCCAGCAGCCAACAGGGCTACTATGGCTACACCTTC. It codes for CASSQQGYYGYTF.

V is TRBV2 and J is TRBJ2-5, with D tentatively TRBD2 (6 bases). Trimming took 2 bases from V and 10 from J, leaving 26 bases between them. Germline CDR1 SNHLY, CDR2 FYNNEI. CDR3 size: 17 residues. The CDR3 loop is CASSERLDGWRRKIQYF. CDR3 DNA: TGTGCCAGCAGTGAAAGACTAGACGGATGGCGGAGGAAGATCCAGTACTTC.

V and J are TRBV29-1 and TRBJ1-2; D not certain. Germline V gives CDR1 SQVTM, CDR2 ANQGSEA. The CDR3 loop spans 12 amino acids. Trimming removed 1 base from V and 6 bases from J, with 9 bases in between. The DNA for the CDR3 is TGCAGCGTTGAAGGCGTCGGGCATGGCTACACCTTC. Translated: CSVEGVGHGYTF.